This passage covers 25 T cell receptor beta chains from one sample sequenced in a study of blood T cells in healthy people across ages. A second roughly 6 to 12 cycle PCR used barcoded and J-beta primers. TCRdb re-derived calls from the 5' RACE reads in MiXCR, one entry per CDR3 protein. The repertoire holds about 1.7 million distinct CDR3 sequences, with approximately 30% as singletons. Sequencing was done on a sample of blood. All receptors derive from a woman aged 25 to 39 in good health.

This clonotype appeared a few times. This rearrangement joins TRBV13 to TRBJ2-5; 15 bases align to TRBD2. The V gene's germline CDR1 is PRHDT and CDR2 FYEKMQ (reference sequence). V was pared by 3 bases and J by 4 bases, with 6 bases of the junction left unmatched. CDR3 length: 17 residues. The CDR3 coding sequence is TGTGCCAGCAGCTTCGGACTAGCGGGAGGGCAGCGAGAGACCCAGTACTTC. Translation gives CASSFGLAGGQRETQYF.

This clonotype was observed a handful of times. V is TRBV12-3 or TRBV12-4 and J is TRBJ2-7, with a tentative D call TRBD1 (5 bases). Trimming pared 4 bases from V and 0 bases from J, leaving 10 bases between. This CDR3 contains 14 residues. CDR3 sequence (DNA): TGTGCCAGCAGTTCCACCAGGGCCTCCTACGAGCAGTACTTC. It codes for CASSSTRASYEQYF.

The chain couples TRBV3-1 to TRBJ2-2; no definite D call. Germline V gene data show CDR1 as LGHDT and CDR2 as YNNKEL (reference sequence). The V gene lost 0 bases and the J gene lost 7 bases, with 9 bases spanning the gap. This CDR3 is built from 14 residues. The CDR3 sequence: CASSQDMAVGELFF. CDR3 nucleotide sequence: TGTGCCAGCAGCCAAGATATGGCAGTCGGGGAGCTGTTTTTT.

The J gene is TRBJ2-7, the V gene TRBV9, with a weak D call TRBD2 (6 bases). The J call is in doubt because the DNA end fits TRBJ2-5 better. Germline V lookup: CDR1 SGDLS, CDR2 YYNGEE. The CDR3 is made up of 18 amino acids. The CDR3 loop is CASSVAPQGSGSGETQYF. The CDR3, as DNA: TGTGCCAGCAGCGTAGCTCCCCAGGGTAGCGGTTCAGGAGAGACCCAGTACTTC.

The rearrangement joins TRBV7-9 to TRBJ1-1; D unclear. V lost 5 bases and J lost 6, with 16 bases in between. Looked up from germline, CDR1 is SEHNR and CDR2 is FQNEAQ (reference sequence). There are 14 residues in the CDR3. The CDR3 reads CASSIDTDTAEAFF. In DNA form, the CDR3 reads TGTGCCAGCAGCATCGATACAGACACCGCTGAAGCTTTCTTT.

This clonotype appeared many times. The chain links TRBV12-3 or TRBV12-4 to TRBJ1-5; 8 nucleotides line up with TRBD1. V was clipped by 6 bases and J by 3 bases; unmatched bases: 7. This CDR3 spans 15 amino acids. The CDR3, as DNA: TGTGCCAGCAGCAGGACAGGGTTCGACAATCAGCCCCAGCATTTT. Translated: CASSRTGFDNQPQHF.

This clonotype was seen only a few times. The chain couples TRBV2 to TRBJ2-1; 10 bases line up with TRBD1. CDR1 is SNHLY, CDR2 FYNNEI, per germline. V shed 4 bases, J shed 5 bases, and the junction held 2 bases outside the gene matches. CDR3 length: 14 residues. The CDR3 DNA follows: TGTGCCAGCAGTGGGACAGGGGGGCACAATGAGCAGTTCTTC. Translating it yields CASSGTGGHNEQFF.

The J gene is TRBJ1-2, the V gene TRBV28, with unresolved D. Trimming removed 5 bases from V and 1 base from J, with 11 bases in between. This CDR3 region has 14 residues. Germline-derived CDR1 and CDR2 are MDHEN and SYDVKM. The CDR3 coding sequence is TGTGCCAGCAGTACGGCAGGACTTAACTATGGCTACACCTTC. It codes for CASSTAGLNYGYTF.

This rearrangement joins TRBV12-3 or TRBV12-4 to TRBJ2-3; 13 bases map to TRBD2. There are 23 residues in the CDR3. With 5 bases clipped from V and 4 bases from J, the junction kept 27 bases outside the gene matches. CDR3 region: CASSPPGTGVALAGGPDADTQYF. DNA for the CDR3: TGTGCCAGCAGTCCCCCCGGGACAGGGGTTGCACTAGCGGGAGGGCCTGATGCAGATACGCAGTATTTT.

This clonotype showed up just a few times. CDR3 protein: CASRPKGQGYGYTF. Written as DNA, the CDR3 is TGTGCCAGCAGACCAAAGGGACAGGGATATGGCTACACCTTC. The J gene is TRBJ1-2, the V gene TRBV28, with 9 bases lining up with TRBD1. The V gene's germline CDR1 is MDHEN and CDR2 SYDVKM. The CDR3 has 14 amino acids. The trim removed 6 bases at V and 5 bases at J, leaving 7 bases unmatched.

The chain carries TRBV20-1 and TRBJ1-1, with D unclear. The V gene's germline CDR1 is DFQATT and CDR2 SNEGSKA (reference sequence). This CDR3 contains 12 residues. Trimming stripped 4 bases from V and 3 bases from J, with 9 bases between. The CDR3 DNA follows: TGCAGTGCTATTACTGGGGACACTGAAGCTTTCTTT. It encodes CSAITGDTEAFF.

With respect to this clonotype: One end of the junction varies from germline; a read error may be responsible. This chain connects TRBV5-5 to TRBJ2-1; D gene unclear. Germline CDR1 and CDR2: SGHKS and YYEKEE (reference sequence). The CDR3 consists of 15 residues. The CDR3 region has the DNA TGTGCCAGCAGCCCCATGGCGCTCGGGTACAATGATCAGTTCTTC. Translated, it gives CASSPMALGYNDQFF. Using reference TRBV5-5 and TRBJ2-1 for the parts outside the CDR3, the full variable domain is DAGVTQSPTHLIKTRGQQVTLRCSPISGHKSVSWYQQVLGQGPQFIFQYYEKEERGRGNFPDRFSARQFPNYSSELNVNALLLGDSALYLCASSPMALGYNDQFFGPGTRLTVL.

V is TRBV6-6 and J is TRBJ2-1; D tentatively reads TRBD1 or TRBD2 (5 bases each). V was clipped by 4 bases and J by 13 bases, with 14 bases between them. The CDR3 runs 12 residues. Germline CDR1 is MNHNY and CDR2 is SVGAGI (reference sequence). The CDR3 spells CASSFVLGTQFF. CDR3 bases: TGTGCCAGCAGTTTTGTTCTGGGGACCCAGTTCTTC.

This clonotype was detected a few times. As DNA, the CDR3 is TGTGCCAGCAGTTTAGCAGGGCCAGGGGGGAGCAATCAGCCCCAGCATTTT. Its protein product is CASSLAGPGGSNQPQHF. The chain joins TRBV12-3 or TRBV12-4 to TRBJ1-5; TRBD1 matches 7 bases. Trimming took 0 bases from V and 1 from J; bases not matched to a gene: 6. The CDR3 is made up of 17 amino acids.

This sequence joins TRBV20-1 and TRBJ2-3; 11 bases are a match to TRBD2. In germline, CDR1 is DFQATT, CDR2 SNEGSKA (reference sequence). Losses at the gene ends were 6 bases for V and 4 bases for J; bases not matched to a gene: 6. This CDR3 comprises 14 residues. CDR3 residues: CSALLAGESDTQYF. In DNA form, the CDR3 reads TGCAGTGCCCTACTAGCGGGAGAATCAGATACGCAGTATTTT.

The sample holds a few counts of this clonotype. Mismatch with germline at one junction end may stem from a read error. The genes are TRBV7-7 and TRBJ2-1; TRBD2 matches 12 bases. The CDR3 loop spans 17 amino acids. CDR1 and CDR2 from the germline V gene are SSHAT and FNYEAQ (reference sequence). CDR3 sequence reads: CVSSLAASGRGNNEQFF. CDR3 DNA: TGTGTCAGCAGCTTAGCGGCTAGCGGGAGGGGAAACAATGAGCAGTTCTTC.

The chain couples TRBV12-3 or TRBV12-4 to TRBJ1-1; maybe TRBD1 (5 bases). Trimming cost V 3 bases and J 10 bases, with 15 bases left between them. The CDR3 length is 13 residues. DNA for the CDR3: TGTGCCAGCAGTTTTGATATGCAGGGTGGAGCTTTCTTT. This codes for CASSFDMQGGAFF.

This sequence joins TRBV12-3 or TRBV12-4 and TRBJ1-1; no reliable D call. V was shortened by 7 bases and J by 5 bases, with 14 bases between the two germline ends. The CDR3 is made up of 13 amino acids. The CDR3 sequence is CASKVKGRTEAFF. CDR3 in DNA: TGTGCCAGCAAGGTGAAGGGTCGAACTGAAGCTTTCTTT.

This clonotype came up many times. One junction end disagrees with the germline gene, perhaps due to a read error. The rearrangement joins TRBV5-1 to TRBJ1-5; 7 bases align to TRBD1. The length of the CDR3 is 16 residues. Germline V lookup: CDR1 SGHRS, CDR2 YFSETQ. The CDR3 spells CASSLGAGGSNQPQHF. In nucleotides, the CDR3 is TGTGCCAGCAGCTTAGGGGCAGGGGGGAGCAATCAGCCCCAGCATTTT.

V usage is TRBV4-1 and J usage is TRBJ1-6, with D possibly TRBD1 on 6 matching bases. The CDR3 consists of 14 residues. CDR1 and CDR2 (germline): MGHRA, YSYEKL. V lost 1 base and J lost 14, with 15 bases in between. The CDR3 reads CASSQGGALSALHF. DNA of the CDR3: TGCGCCAGCAGCCAAGGGGGGGCTCTGAGCGCCCTCCACTTT.

The chain combines TRBV28 with TRBJ1-2; D may be TRBD1 (5 bases). The CDR3 is 12 residues long. Germline V gene lookup returns CDR1 MDHEN and CDR2 SYDVKM. Trimming took off 8 bases at V and 4 bases at J, with 11 bases between the two ends. The CDR3 spells CASYRGVYGYTF. CDR3 nucleotide sequence: TGTGCCAGCTATCGAGGGGTCTATGGCTACACCTTC.

The chain has TRBV30 and TRBJ2-7, with 9 nucleotides matching TRBD2. Germline-derived CDR1 and CDR2 are GTSNPN and SVGIG (reference sequence). Trimming removed 5 bases from V and 9 bases from J; junction bases left unmatched: 17. The CDR3 spans 15 residues. The DNA of the CDR3 is TGTGCCTGGGACCCTAGCGGGGTTTCACTAGGGGTGCAGTACTTC. Translating it yields CAWDPSGVSLGVQYF. Combining the CDR3 with reference TRBV30 and TRBJ2-7 gives the whole variable domain SQTIHQWPATLVQPVGSPLSLECTVEGTSNPNLYWYRQAAGRGLQLLFYSVGIGQISSEVPQNLSASRPQDRQFILSSKKLLLSDSGFYLCAWDPSGVSLGVQYFGPGTRLTVT.

This chain links TRBV11-3 with TRBJ2-1; TRBD2 might be the D (7 bases). The CDR3 is 16 residues long. V was cut by 6 bases and J by 7 bases, with 22 bases left in between. Germline-derived CDR1 and CDR2 are SGHNT and YENEEA. The CDR3 sequence: CASSFGTWRGTNEQFF. The CDR3 DNA sequence: TGTGCCAGCAGTTTCGGAACCTGGCGGGGGACAAATGAGCAGTTCTTC.

The J gene is TRBJ2-7, the V gene TRBV5-6; the D gene could be TRBD1 or TRBD2 (5 bases each). The CDR3 runs to 16 residues. V was trimmed by 3 bases and J by 4 bases, leaving 20 bases between them. Germline CDR1 reads SGHDT; CDR2 reads YYEEEE. CDR3 nucleotide sequence: TGTGCCAGCAGCTCATTGTTTGGTTGGGGGTTATACGAGCAGTACTTC. Its protein product is CASSSLFGWGLYEQYF.

The V and J genes are TRBV11-2 and TRBJ2-1; D uncertain. This CDR3 has 12 amino acids. Trimming took off 5 bases at V and 8 bases at J, with 10 bases between the two ends. Germline values: CDR1 SGHAT, CDR2 FQNNGV. The CDR3 spells CASSIRNDEQFF. The CDR3 DNA follows: TGTGCCAGCAGCATCAGGAACGATGAGCAGTTCTTC.